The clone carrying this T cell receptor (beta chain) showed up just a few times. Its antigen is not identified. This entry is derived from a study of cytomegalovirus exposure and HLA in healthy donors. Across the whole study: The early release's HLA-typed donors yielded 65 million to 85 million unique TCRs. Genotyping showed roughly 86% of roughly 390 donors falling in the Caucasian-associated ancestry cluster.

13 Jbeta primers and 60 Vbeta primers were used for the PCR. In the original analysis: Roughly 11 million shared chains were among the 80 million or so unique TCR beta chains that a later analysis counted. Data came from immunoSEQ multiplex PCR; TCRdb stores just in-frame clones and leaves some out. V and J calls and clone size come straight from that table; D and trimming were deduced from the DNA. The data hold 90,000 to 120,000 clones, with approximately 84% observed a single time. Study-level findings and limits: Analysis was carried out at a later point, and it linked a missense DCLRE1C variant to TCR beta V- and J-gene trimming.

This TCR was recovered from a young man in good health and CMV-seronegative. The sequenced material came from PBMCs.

The CDR3 DNA follows: TGCGCCAGCAGCTTCGGACTATACACTGAAGCTTTCTTT. This gives the protein CASSFGLYTEAFF. The chain is built from TRBV5-1 and TRBJ1-1; D uncertain. V was trimmed by 2 bases and J by 3 bases, leaving 8 bases between them. Germline loops: CDR1 SGHRS, CDR2 YFSETQ. The CDR3 sequence is 13 residues long.